The source of this TCR beta chain is a study of long-term antiretroviral therapy in people with HIV. Findings and caveats of the study: CDR3 length ranges were narrower in HIV repertoires than in controls.

Germline V gene sequence: CDR1 SGHRS, CDR2 YFSETQ. Losses at the gene ends were 4 bases for V and 4 bases for J; bases not matched to a gene: 10. CDR3 length: 16 amino acids. This clone was found a few times. The antigen is not known. An immunoSEQ assay, version v3.0, was performed at survey level. Profiling relied on immunoSEQ multiplex PCR, and the TCRdb table lists in-frame clones only, not all of them. The sample includes roughly 30,000 clones, 80% to 90% of them seen just once. The chain recombines TRBV5-1 with TRBJ2-5, with 10 positions matching TRBD1. The sequencing used unsorted PBMCs, collected 0.8 years before starting antiretroviral therapy. This clonotype originated in a man younger than 30 with HIV. The DNA of the CDR3 is TGCGCCAGCAGCCCCGGGACAGGGGATGGTACAGAGACCCAGTACTTC. Amino acids: CASSPGTGDGTETQYF.